This section outlines one TCR beta chain sequence together with its context. These data come from a study of blood T cell repertoires in COVID-19. Trimming removed 2 bases at V and 12 bases at J, with 11 bases between. This CDR3 comprises 12 residues. Germline CDR1 ENHRY, CDR2 SYGVKD. Sequencing was performed with immunoSEQ multiplex PCR; in TCRdb, only in-frame clones are kept and a portion is missing. The sample records some 45,000 clones, over 90% being singletons. The V call is TRBV10-3, the J call TRBJ1-5; D may be TRBD1 (5 bases). The TCR was taken from a man aged 60 to 69 with COVID-19, enrolled during active disease. The material sequenced was peripheral blood. CDR3 nucleotides: TGTGCCATCAGTGAGGTCGGGGGAATCCAGCATTTT. Its translation: CAISEVGGIQHF.